This is a list of T cell receptor beta chains from one sample in a study of blood T cells in healthy people across ages. TCRdb re-analysed the 5' RACE reads in MiXCR, keeping a single row per CDR3 protein. Seen here are over 950,000 distinct CDR3 sequences, more than 30% observed once, and the top ten hold 13%. The sample taken for sequencing was blood. These receptors all stem from a man between 18 and 35 years old in good health. CDR3s include the opening cysteine and the closing phenylalanine or tryptophan. A D gene is named only where the DNA matches it firmly. Rows may omit the clone size; those that give it use once, few, many or a size class.

v_call	clone_size	j_call	d_call	cdr3_nt	cdr3_aa
TRBV10-3	few	TRBJ1-1	-	TGTGCCATCAGTGTTGGCATCCGGAGCACTGAAGCTTTCTTT	CAISVGIRSTEAFF
TRBV3-1	-	TRBJ2-7	-	TGTGCCAGCAGCCAAGACCCCACCAGGGGATTCTACGAGCAGTACTTC	CASSQDPTRGFYEQYF
TRBV12-3/TRBV12-4	-	TRBJ2-7	-	TGTGCCAGCAGAATATCGGATTCCTACGAGCAGTACTTC	CASRISDSYEQYF
TRBV21-1	few	TRBJ2-7	-	TGTGCCAGCAGCATGCGACAGTTCTACGAGCAGTACTTC	CASSMRQFYEQYF
TRBV20-1	-	TRBJ1-1	-	TGCAGTGCTAGACTCAATACCGGGACACTAAACACTGAAGCTTTCTTT	CSARLNTGTLNTEAFF
TRBV6-5	few	TRBJ2-7	TRBD1	TGTGCCAGCAGTCGGACAGGGGTTGAGCAGTACTTC	CASSRTGVEQYF
TRBV18	-	TRBJ1-6	-	TGTGCCAGCTCACCCTCATCAATGGGACGGGATTCACCCCTCCACTTT	CASSPSSMGRDSPLHF
TRBV23-1	once	TRBJ2-1	TRBD1	TGCGCCAGCAGTCTTCCGGGACAGAACTACAATGAGCAGTTCTTC	CASSLPGQNYNEQFF
TRBV12-3/TRBV12-4	-	TRBJ1-2	TRBD1	TGTGCCAGCAGTTTACAGGGGGCTAAGTATGGCTACACCTTC	CASSLQGAKYGYTF
TRBV7-9	-	TRBJ1-1	-	TGTGCCAGCAGCTGGGTACAGGGTACTAACACTGAAGCTTTCTTT	CASSWVQGTNTEAFF
TRBV7-6	few	TRBJ1-2	-	TGTGCCAGCAGCTTCCCAAATGGGGAAGGCTACACCTTC	CASSFPNGEGYTF
TRBV7-6	few	TRBJ2-3	TRBD2	TGTGCCAGCAGCCTCGGGACTAGCTCAGGAGATACGCAGTATTTT	CASSLGTSSGDTQYF
TRBV18	-	TRBJ2-7	TRBD1	TGTGCCAGCTCACCCAAGACAGGGGCGATCGAGCAGTACTTC	CASSPKTGAIEQYF
TRBV7-9	few	TRBJ2-3	TRBD1	TGTGCCAGCAACGATCCAAGCACAGGGGTGAGCACAGATACGCAGTATTTT	CASNDPSTGVSTDTQYF
TRBV7-8	few	TRBJ2-5	-	TGTGCCAGCAGCTTAGAGCCCTTGCCCCAGTACTTC	CASSLEPLPQYF
TRBV10-3	few	TRBJ2-3	TRBD2	TGTGCCATCAGTGAGCGGGGTAGCGGGGCGAACACAGATACGCAGTATTTT	CAISERGSGANTDTQYF
TRBV27	-	TRBJ1-1	-	TGTGCCAGCAGTTTGGGGCTTCACACTGAAGCTTTCTTT	CASSLGLHTEAFF
TRBV6-5	once	TRBJ2-1	-	TGTGTCAGCAGTTTGGGGGGGGGCGGAGGATACAATGAGCAGTTCTTC	CVSSLGGGGGYNEQFF
TRBV20-1	-	TRBJ1-4	TRBD1	TGCAGTGCTCAGCAGGGGGCCGCAACTAATGAAAAACTGTTTTTT	CSAQQGAATNEKLFF
TRBV3-1	-	TRBJ1-2	-	TGTGTCAGCAGCCTGCTCGCTACATGGACAGCCGACGGATATGGCTACACCTTC	CVSSLLATWTADGYGYTF
TRBV5-1	-	TRBJ1-4	-	TGCGCCAGCAGCTTGAGGCCAGGCGGTGGGAAACTGTTTTTT	CASSLRPGGGKLFF
TRBV6-1	once	TRBJ2-5	-	TGTGCCAGCAGTGGGGGAGAGGCCCCACTGGTAGAGACCCAGTACTTC	CASSGGEAPLVETQYF
TRBV9	-	TRBJ2-1	TRBD2	TGTGCCAGCAGCGTAGCTATAACTAGCGGGGGGGGATACAATGAGCAGTTCTTC	CASSVAITSGGGYNEQFF
TRBV29-1	-	TRBJ1-1	-	TGCAGCGTCAAGGGGGTACTCACAACATCGGCTTTCTTT	CSVKGVLTTSAFF
TRBV21-1	once	TRBJ2-2	-	TGTGCCAGCAGCAAAAAGGGACATGGCACCGGGGAGCTGTTTTTT	CASSKKGHGTGELFF
TRBV10-3	few	TRBJ2-5	-	TGTGCCATCAGTGACGGAGGGGGCGTCGGGACCCAGTACTTC	CAISDGGGVGTQYF
TRBV20-1	-	TRBJ2-7	-	TGCAGTGCTAACCCCGTTCGCCACGAGCAGTACTTC	CSANPVRHEQYF
TRBV7-8	-	TRBJ2-7	TRBD2	TGTGCCAGCGCTAAACCCCTAGGGACTAGAGCCAACGAGCAGTACTTC	CASAKPLGTRANEQYF
TRBV7-2	few	TRBJ2-5	TRBD2	TGTGCCTCCCGTACCGGACTAGCGGGCCAAGAGACCCAGTACTTC	CASRTGLAGQETQYF
TRBV12-3/TRBV12-4	-	TRBJ1-1	TRBD1	TGTGTCAGCTCCGCCGGGACAGGCACTGAAGCTTTCTTT	CVSSAGTGTEAFF
TRBV7-9	few	TRBJ2-5	TRBD1	TGTGCCAGCAGCTTTTTCGGGACAGGGGGGGGAGAGACCCAGTACTTC	CASSFFGTGGGETQYF
TRBV20-1	many	TRBJ1-2	-	TGCAGTGCCCCGATGGCTAGTTCTGGCTACACCTTC	CSAPMASSGYTF
TRBV20-1	many	TRBJ1-4	TRBD1	TGCAGTGCTAGTAGACAGGGTCGGAATGAAAAACTGTTTTTT	CSASRQGRNEKLFF
TRBV10-3	-	TRBJ1-2	-	TGTGCCACCCAAGGGAGCGATTATGGCTACACCTTC	CATQGSDYGYTF
TRBV4-1	-	TRBJ2-5	-	TGCGCCAGCAGCCAAAGGAGGGATAGGGGTAGGGAATATCAAGAGACCCAGTACTTC	CASSQRRDRGREYQETQYF
TRBV12-3/TRBV12-4	few	TRBJ1-2	TRBD1	TGTGCCAGCAGTTTCGACAGGGGGCATGGCTACACCTTC	CASSFDRGHGYTF
TRBV5-1	-	TRBJ1-5	-	TGCGCCAGCAGCTTGAGGCCTGAGGCTCGGCCCCAGCATTTT	CASSLRPEARPQHF
TRBV7-7	-	TRBJ2-2	-	TGTGCTAGCAGCTTAGGGACTTGGACAGCGAACACCGGGGAGCTGTTTTTT	CASSLGTWTANTGELFF
TRBV7-3	-	TRBJ2-5	TRBD2	TGTGCCAGCAGCTTAGGACTAGCGGGAACCTACTCCTACAATGAGCAGTACTTC	CASSLGLAGTYSYNEQYF
TRBV4-1	-	TRBJ1-1	-	TGCGCCAGCAGCCGCGACCCGGGACTGAACACTGAAGCTTTCTTT	CASSRDPGLNTEAFF
TRBV10-3	-	TRBJ1-2	-	TGTGCCATCAGTGAGGGGATTACGTTGGGCTACACCTTC	CAISEGITLGYTF